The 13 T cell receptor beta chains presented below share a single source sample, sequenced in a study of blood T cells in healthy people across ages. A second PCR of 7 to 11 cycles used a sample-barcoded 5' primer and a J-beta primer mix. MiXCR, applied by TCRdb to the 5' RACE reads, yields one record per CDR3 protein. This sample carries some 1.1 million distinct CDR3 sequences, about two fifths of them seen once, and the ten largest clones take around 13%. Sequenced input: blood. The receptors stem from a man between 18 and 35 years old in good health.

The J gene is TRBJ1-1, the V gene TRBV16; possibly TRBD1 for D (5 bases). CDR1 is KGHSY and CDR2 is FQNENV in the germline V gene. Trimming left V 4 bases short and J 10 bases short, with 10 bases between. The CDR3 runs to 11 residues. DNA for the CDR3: TGTGCCAGCAGCCTAGAGGGGTTAGCTTTCTTT. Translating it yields CASSLEGLAFF.

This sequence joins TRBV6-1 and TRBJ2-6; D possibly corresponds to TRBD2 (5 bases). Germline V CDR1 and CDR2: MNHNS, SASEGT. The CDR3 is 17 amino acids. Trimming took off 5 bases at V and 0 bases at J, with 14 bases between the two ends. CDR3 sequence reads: CASSPRTDSSGANVLTF. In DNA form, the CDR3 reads TGTGCCAGCAGTCCCCGGACTGATAGCTCTGGGGCCAACGTCCTGACTTTC.

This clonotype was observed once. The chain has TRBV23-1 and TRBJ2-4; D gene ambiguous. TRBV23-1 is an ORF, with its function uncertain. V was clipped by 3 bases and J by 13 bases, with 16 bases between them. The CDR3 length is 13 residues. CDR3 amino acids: CASSHAPFFKQYF. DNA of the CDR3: TGCGCCAGCAGTCACGCCCCCTTTTTCAAGCAGTACTTC.

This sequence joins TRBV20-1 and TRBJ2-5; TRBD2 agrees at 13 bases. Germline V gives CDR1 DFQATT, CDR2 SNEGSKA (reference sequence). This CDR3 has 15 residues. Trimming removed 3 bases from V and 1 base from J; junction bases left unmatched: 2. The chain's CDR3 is CSARGTSGVQETQYF. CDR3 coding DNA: TGCAGTGCTAGGGGGACTAGCGGGGTCCAAGAGACCCAGTACTTC.

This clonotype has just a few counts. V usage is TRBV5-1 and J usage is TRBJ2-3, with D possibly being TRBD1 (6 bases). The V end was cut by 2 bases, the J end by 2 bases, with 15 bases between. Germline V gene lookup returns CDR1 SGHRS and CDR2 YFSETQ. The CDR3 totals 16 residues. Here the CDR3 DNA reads TGCGCCAGCAGCTTACAGGGCTGGGGGCACACAGATACGCAGTATTTT. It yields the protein CASSLQGWGHTDTQYF.

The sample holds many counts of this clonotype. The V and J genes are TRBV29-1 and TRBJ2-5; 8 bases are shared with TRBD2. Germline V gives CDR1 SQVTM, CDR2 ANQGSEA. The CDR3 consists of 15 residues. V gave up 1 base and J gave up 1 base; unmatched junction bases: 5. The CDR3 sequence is CSVEGVSGIQETQYF. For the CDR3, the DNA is TGCAGCGTTGAAGGTGTTAGCGGGATCCAAGAGACCCAGTACTTC.

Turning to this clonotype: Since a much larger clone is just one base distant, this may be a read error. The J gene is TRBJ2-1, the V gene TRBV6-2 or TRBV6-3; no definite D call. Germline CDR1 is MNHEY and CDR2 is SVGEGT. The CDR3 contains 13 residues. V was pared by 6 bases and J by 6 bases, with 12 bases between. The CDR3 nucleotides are TGTGCCAGCAGCCCCCCGTCGGGCAATGAGCAGTTCTTC. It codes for CASSPPSGNEQFF.

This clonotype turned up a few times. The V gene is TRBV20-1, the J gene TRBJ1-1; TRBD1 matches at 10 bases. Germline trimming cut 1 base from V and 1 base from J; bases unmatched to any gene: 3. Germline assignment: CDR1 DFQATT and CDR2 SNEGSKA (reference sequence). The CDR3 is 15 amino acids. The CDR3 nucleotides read TGCAGTGCTAGAGCCAGGACAGGGGGGAACACTGAAGCTTTCTTT. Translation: CSARARTGGNTEAFF.

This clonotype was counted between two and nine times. The CDR3 DNA is TGTGCCAGCAGCCGGACAGTAAAAGACACCGGGGAGCTGTTTTTT. This gives the protein CASSRTVKDTGELFF. V is TRBV7-2 and J is TRBJ2-2; the D gene is possibly TRBD1 (6 bases). This CDR3 contains 15 residues. In germline, CDR1 is SGHTA, CDR2 FQGNSA. With 5 bases removed from V and 3 bases from J, the gap between germline ends came to 13 bases. The full variable domain, with the rest looked up from reference TRBV7-2 and TRBJ2-2, is GAGVSQSPSNKVTEKGKDVELRCDPISGHTALYWYRQSLGQGLEFLIYFQGNSAPDKSGLPSDRFSAERTGGSVSTLTIQRTQQEDSAVYLCASSRTVKDTGELFFGEGSRLTVL.

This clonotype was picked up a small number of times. As DNA, the CDR3 is TGCGCCAGCAGCCAAGATCGGGCAGGACTCTATAATTCACCCCTCCACTTT. This sequence encodes CASSQDRAGLYNSPLHF. This sequence joins TRBV4-3 and TRBJ1-6; D unclear. Germline values: CDR1 LGHNA, CDR2 YSLEER. The ends were cut back, 0 bases at V and 3 bases at J, with 12 bases in the middle. This CDR3 has 17 amino acids.

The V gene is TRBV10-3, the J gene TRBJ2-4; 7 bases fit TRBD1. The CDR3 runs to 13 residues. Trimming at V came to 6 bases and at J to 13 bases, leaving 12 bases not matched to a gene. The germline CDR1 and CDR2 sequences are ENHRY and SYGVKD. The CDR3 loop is CAISGTANNEQYF. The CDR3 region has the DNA TGTGCCATCAGCGGGACAGCGAACAATGAGCAGTACTTC.

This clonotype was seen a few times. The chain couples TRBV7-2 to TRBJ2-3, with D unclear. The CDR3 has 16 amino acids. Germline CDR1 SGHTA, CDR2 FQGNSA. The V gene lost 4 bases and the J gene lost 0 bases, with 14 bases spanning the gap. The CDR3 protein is CASSSRGRSSTDTQYF. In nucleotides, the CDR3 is TGTGCCAGCAGCTCGAGAGGACGGTCCAGCACAGATACGCAGTATTTT.

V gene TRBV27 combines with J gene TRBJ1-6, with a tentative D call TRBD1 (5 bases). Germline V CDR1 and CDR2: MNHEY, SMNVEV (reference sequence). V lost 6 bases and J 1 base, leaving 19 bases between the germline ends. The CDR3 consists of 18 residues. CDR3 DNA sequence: TGTGCCAGCAGCCCCGCTAAAGGGGAATCGTCCTATAATTCACCCCTCCACTTT. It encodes CASSPAKGESSYNSPLHF.